Each of the 32 T cell receptor beta chains below was sequenced from the same sample in a study of cytomegalovirus exposure and HLA in healthy donors. It was with 60 Vbeta and 13 Jbeta primers that the PCR ran. This table comes from immunoSEQ multiplex PCR, and its TCRdb copy is limited to in-frame clones, with some not included. Counted here are 200,000 to 250,000 clones, roughly four fifths occurring once; the ten biggest clones make up 1.4%. The sample was PBMCs. Every receptor here comes from a girl between 5 and 17 years old in good health and CMV-seronegative.

V and J are TRBV7-3 and TRBJ2-7, with D maybe TRBD2 (5 bases). Germline V gene lookup returns CDR1 SGHTA and CDR2 FQGTGA. V was cut by 2 bases and J by 2 bases, with 10 bases left in between. This CDR3 has 14 residues. CDR3 sequence: CASSLEGPTYEQYF. As DNA, the CDR3 is TGTGCCAGCAGCTTAGAGGGCCCGACCTACGAGCAGTACTTC.

The chain recombines TRBV2 with TRBJ2-7; TRBD2 matches 9 bases. V lost 3 bases to trimming and J lost 2 bases; unmatched junction nucleotides: 5. Germline CDR1 is SNHLY and CDR2 is FYNNEI. This CDR3 spans 15 amino acids. The chain's CDR3 is CASSDAGGGAYEQYF. CDR3 bases: TGTGCCAGCAGTGACGCAGGCGGGGGGGCCTACGAGCAGTACTTC.

This chain joins TRBV2 and TRBJ1-4; 12 bases are a match to TRBD1. The V and J ends lost 6 bases and 7 bases, in that order; junction bases with no gene match: 3. This CDR3 contains 14 residues. The germline gives CDR1 SNHLY, CDR2 FYNNEI. The CDR3 here is CASRGTGGREKLFF. CDR3 bases: TGTGCCAGCAGAGGGACAGGGGGCCGTGAAAAACTGTTTTTT. The full variable domain, its missing parts supplied by reference TRBV2 and TRBJ1-4, is EPEVTQTPSHQVTQMGQEVILRCVPISNHLYFYWYRQILGQKVEFLVSFYNNEISEKSEIFDDQFSVERPDGSNFTLKIRSTKLEDSAMYFCASRGTGGREKLFFGSGTQLSVL.

The rearrangement joins TRBV10-3 to TRBJ2-7, with D maybe TRBD2 (6 bases). With 9 bases removed from V and 2 bases from J, the gap between germline ends came to 17 bases. Per germline, CDR1 ENHRY and CDR2 SYGVKD. The CDR3 runs 14 residues. The CDR3 DNA is TGTGCCATTCGTCCGGGAGAGAGGGCCTACGAGCAGTACTTC. Protein sequence: CAIRPGERAYEQYF.

In the case of this clone: This same CDR3 is encoded by further DNA sequences in the sample. V and J are TRBV27 and TRBJ1-1, with 8 bases aligning to TRBD1. The CDR3 length is 14 residues. V lost 5 bases, J lost 2 bases, and 4 bases stayed unmatched. Germline V CDR1 and CDR2: MNHEY, SMNVEV (reference sequence). CDR3 sequence (DNA): TGTGCCAGCAGTCTTGGACAGGGTAACACTGAAGCTTTCTTT. Protein product: CASSLGQGNTEAFF.

V and J are TRBV5-4 and TRBJ2-4; 10 positions match TRBD1. With 3 bases clipped from V and 2 bases from J, the junction kept 11 bases outside the gene matches. CDR1 is SGHNT, CDR2 YYREEE, per germline (reference sequence). CDR3 size: 18 residues. CDR3 sequence reads: CASSSPARTGGPKNIQYF. In DNA, the CDR3 is TGTGCCAGCAGCTCACCAGCCAGGACAGGGGGGCCCAAAAACATTCAGTACTTC.

The chain carries TRBV18 and TRBJ1-2; 9 bases agree with TRBD1. The germline V gene encodes CDR1 KGHSH and CDR2 LQKENI. J was trimmed by 4 bases and V by 5 bases; bases with no gene match: 8. This CDR3 has 15 amino acids. CDR3 nucleotide sequence: TGTGCCAGCTCAACAACAGGGGGCAGGGGCTATGGCTACACCTTC. Translation gives CASSTTGGRGYGYTF.

The V gene is TRBV5-4, the J gene TRBJ2-2; 10 positions agree with TRBD2. V trimming: 4 bases; J trimming: 3 bases; junction bases outside the gene matches: 6. The CDR3 is 16 amino acids. Germline V gene lookup returns CDR1 SGHNT and CDR2 YYREEE (reference sequence). The CDR3: CASSVGTSVYTGELFF. CDR3 sequence (DNA): TGTGCCAGCAGCGTTGGGACTAGCGTTTACACCGGGGAGCTGTTTTTT.

The count of this clone is one. The genes are TRBV29-1 and TRBJ2-1; 8 bases fit TRBD2. The V and J ends lost 3 bases and 4 bases, in that order; junction bases with no gene match: 11. Germline V gives CDR1 SQVTM, CDR2 ANQGSEA. The CDR3 contains 16 residues. CDR3: CSVEPTSALQYNEQFF. CDR3 in DNA: TGCAGCGTTGAGCCGACTAGCGCCTTACAATACAATGAGCAGTTCTTC.

The J gene is TRBJ2-2, the V gene TRBV4-2; D may be TRBD2 (6 bases). Trimming pared 4 bases from V and 6 bases from J, leaving 12 bases between. The germline V gene encodes CDR1 LGHNA and CDR2 YNFKEQ. The CDR3 runs 14 residues. The CDR3 spells CASSPGGSPGELFF. The CDR3 nucleotides read TGTGCCAGCAGCCCCGGGGGATCCCCCGGGGAGCTGTTTTTT.

The V gene is TRBV21-1, the J gene TRBJ2-5; the D segment call TRBD1 is taken from the table without a DNA check. TRBV21-1 is a recognized pseudogene. This CDR3 region has 17 residues. The CDR3 region has the DNA TGTGCCAGCAGCAAAGGAGGGGGTCCGTTTTCTGTGGCGACCCAGTACTTC. It is translated as CASSKGGGPFSVATQYF.

The chain links TRBV6-4 to TRBJ1-6; 9 bases agree with TRBD1. This CDR3 spans 16 amino acids. With 3 bases clipped from V and 5 bases from J, the junction kept 5 bases outside the gene matches. CDR1 and CDR2 from the germline V gene are MRHNA and SNTAGT. CDR3 nucleotide sequence: TGTGCCAGCAGTGAGGGCAGGGACAGGGATAATTCACCCCTCCACTTT. Amino acid sequence: CASSEGRDRDNSPLHF.

The V call is TRBV5-4, the J call TRBJ2-1; 9 nucleotides match TRBD2. The CDR3 runs 15 residues. V was pared by 6 bases and J by 2 bases, with 6 bases of the junction left unmatched. Germline CDR1 reads SGHNT; CDR2 reads YYREEE (reference sequence). This CDR3 is CASTAGGHTYNEQFF. CDR3 coding DNA: TGTGCCAGCACAGCGGGGGGACACACCTACAATGAGCAGTTCTTC. Complete variable domain (other parts from reference TRBV5-4 and TRBJ2-1): ETGVTQSPTHLIKTRGQQVTLRCSSQSGHNTVSWYQQALGQGPQFIFQYYREEENGRGNFPPRFSGLQFPNYSSELNVNALELDDSALYLCASTAGGHTYNEQFFGPGTRLTVL.

The V gene is TRBV4-1, the J gene TRBJ2-5, with a weak D call TRBD1 (5 bases). The last part of the DNA fits TRBJ2-7 better; the J call may be wrong. CDR3 length: 14 amino acids. Germline V CDR1 and CDR2: MGHRA, YSYEKL. The chain's CDR3 is CASSKTASTYEQYF. Written as DNA, the CDR3 is TGCGCCAGCAGTAAGACAGCTTCTACCTACGAGCAGTACTTC.

The chain joins TRBV7-2 to TRBJ2-3; maybe TRBD1 (5 bases). V was shortened by 2 bases and J by 7 bases, with 13 bases between the two germline ends. CDR3 length equals 14 residues. Per the germline V gene, CDR1 is SGHTA and CDR2 is FQGNSA. CDR3 bases: TGTGCCAGCAGCTTAACGGCCCCAGGGAATACGCAGTATTTT. This translates into CASSLTAPGNTQYF.

This sequence joins TRBV29-1 and TRBJ1-1; 10 bases match TRBD1. V shed 6 bases, J shed 5 bases, and the junction held 6 bases outside the gene matches. CDR1 is SQVTM and CDR2 is ANQGSEA in the germline V gene. CDR3 length: 13 residues. The DNA of the CDR3 is TGCAGCGTCCAAGGACAGGGGGGGACTGAAGCTTTCTTT. It specifies CSVQGQGGTEAFF.

This clone has more than one count but fewer than ten. The CDR3 DNA is TGTGCCAGCAGTGACTCACCTACTAGCGGGGGCACAGATACGCAGTATTTT. Amino acid sequence: CASSDSPTSGGTDTQYF. This chain uses TRBV6-4 with TRBJ2-3; TRBD2 matches at 10 bases. CDR1 MRHNA and CDR2 SNTAGT come from the germline V gene. The V and J ends lost 0 bases and 1 base, in that order; junction bases with no gene match: 4. This CDR3 spans 17 amino acids.

The chain recombines TRBV30 with TRBJ2-1; D might be TRBD2 (6 bases). V lost 4 bases and J 7 bases, leaving 17 bases between the germline ends. The CDR3 has 14 residues. Germline CDR1 is GTSNPN and CDR2 is SVGIG (reference sequence). The CDR3 DNA follows: TGTGCCTGGAAACGGGAGAGGGTTCGGAATGAGCAGTTCTTC. Its translation is CAWKRERVRNEQFF. The full variable domain, with the rest looked up from reference TRBV30 and TRBJ2-1, is SQTIHQWPATLVQPVGSPLSLECTVEGTSNPNLYWYRQAAGRGLQLLFYSVGIGQISSEVPQNLSASRPQDRQFILSSKKLLLSDSGFYLCAWKRERVRNEQFFGPGTRLTVL.

The chain employs TRBV7-2 and TRBJ1-2; D is possibly TRBD1 (5 bases). V lost 4 bases, J lost 2 bases, and 14 bases lay in between. The CDR3 sequence is 15 residues long. Germline V lookup: CDR1 SGHTA, CDR2 FQGNSA. The CDR3 protein is CASSSRRDSNYGYTF. Written as DNA, the CDR3 is TGTGCCAGCAGCTCGCGCCGGGACTCCAACTATGGCTACACCTTC.

This rearrangement joins TRBV28 to TRBJ1-2; the D is unclear. V was clipped by 5 bases and J by 12 bases, with 13 bases between them. This CDR3 has 11 amino acids. The V gene's germline CDR1 is MDHEN and CDR2 SYDVKM. The CDR3 sequence is CASSAGGVHTF. For the CDR3, the DNA is TGTGCCAGCAGTGCCGGCGGGGTCCACACCTTC.

A remark on this clone: This sample also contains other DNA sequences that code for the same CDR3. The rearrangement uses TRBV2 and TRBJ1-5; possibly TRBD1 for D (5 bases). V dropped 5 bases and J dropped 7 bases, with 12 bases sitting between them. The CDR3 has 13 residues. Per the germline V gene, CDR1 is SNHLY and CDR2 is FYNNEI. The CDR3 loop reads CASSPQGGQPQHF. CDR3 coding DNA: TGTGCCAGCAGTCCTCAGGGAGGACAGCCCCAGCATTTT.

This sequence joins TRBV5-8 and TRBJ2-1, with 8 bases fitting TRBD1. In germline, CDR1 is SGHTS, CDR2 YDEGEE. The CDR3 is 15 amino acids. CDR3 loop: CVCNLQGATYNEQFF. Here the CDR3 DNA reads TGTGTCTGTAACCTCCAGGGGGCTACCTACAATGAGCAGTTCTTC.

This clone has only a few counts. This chain links TRBV2 with TRBJ1-1; 7 nucleotides agree with TRBD1. This CDR3 has 13 residues. J was trimmed by 1 base and V by 5 bases; bases with no gene match: 1. Germline V gives CDR1 SNHLY, CDR2 FYNNEI. The CDR3 spells CASSRTGNTEAFF. For the CDR3, the DNA is TGTGCCAGCAGTAGGACAGGGAACACTGAAGCTTTCTTT. The full variable domain, in which reference TRBV2 and TRBJ1-1 provide the parts outside the CDR3, is EPEVTQTPSHQVTQMGQEVILRCVPISNHLYFYWYRQILGQKVEFLVSFYNNEISEKSEIFDDQFSVERPDGSNFTLKIRSTKLEDSAMYFCASSRTGNTEAFFGQGTRLTVV.

V is TRBV27 and J is TRBJ2-3; tentatively, D is TRBD1 (6 bases). With 5 bases removed from V and 0 bases from J, the gap between germline ends came to 18 bases. CDR1 is MNHEY, CDR2 SMNVEV, per germline (reference sequence). The CDR3 is 17 amino acids. This chain's CDR3 is CASSKKQGYLSTDTQYF. As DNA, the CDR3 is TGTGCCAGCAGTAAAAAACAGGGTTATTTGAGCACAGATACGCAGTATTTT.

The chain combines TRBV13 with TRBJ2-6; D call uncertain. CDR3 length: 14 residues. The germline V gene encodes CDR1 PRHDT and CDR2 FYEKMQ (reference sequence). The V end lost 2 bases, the J end lost 0 bases, and 2 bases lay between the germline ends. CDR3: CASSLRSGANVLTF. CDR3 DNA sequence: TGTGCCAGCAGCTTACGCTCTGGGGCCAACGTCCTGACTTTC.

The rearrangement links TRBV7-6 to TRBJ2-3; TRBD2 agrees at 10 bases. Trimming cost V 10 bases and J 6 bases; bases outside gene matches: 13. The CDR3 consists of 15 residues. The V gene's germline CDR1 is SGHVS and CDR2 FNYEAQ. The CDR3 nucleotides read TGTGCCACCCAAAGACGAGCGGGAGGGCGGGATACGCAGTATTTT. It yields the protein CATQRRAGGRDTQYF.

With respect to this clone: This is likely a read error, given that the CDR3 carries no conserved phenylalanine or tryptophan at its end. The gene calls are TRBV5-1 and TRBJ1-2; 8 bases are shared with TRBD1. This CDR3 comprises 15 residues. Unmatched junction bases numbered 13, after V lost 4 bases and J lost 8 bases. Germline V gives CDR1 SGHRS, CDR2 YFSETQ. This CDR3 is CASSPGGQGPGGYTS. CDR3 nucleotides: TGCGCCAGCAGCCCGGGAGGACAGGGACCGGGGGGCTACACCTCC.

V gene TRBV7-3 combines with J gene TRBJ2-7, with D tentatively TRBD2 (5 bases). The CDR3 consists of 13 residues. Germline V gene lookup returns CDR1 SGHTA and CDR2 FQGTGA. V shed 5 bases and J shed 5 bases, with 13 bases lying between them. DNA for the CDR3: TGTGCCAGCAGCCGGGCGGGTGGAGACGAGCAGTACTTC. This encodes CASSRAGGDEQYF. Using reference TRBV7-3 and TRBJ2-7 for the parts outside the CDR3, the full variable domain is GAGVSQTPSNKVTEKGKYVELRCDPISGHTALYWYRQSLGQGPEFLIYFQGTGAADDSGLPNDRFFAVRPEGSVSTLKIQRTERGDSAVYLCASSRAGGDEQYFGPGTRLTVT.

This chain links TRBV6-5 with TRBJ1-3, with 9 bases lining up with TRBD1. V lost 6 bases, J lost 2 bases, and 5 bases stayed unmatched. Germline assignment: CDR1 MNHEY and CDR2 SVGAGI. The CDR3 has 15 residues. Written as DNA, the CDR3 is TGTGCCAGCAGCGACGGGACAGGGACTGGAAACACCATATATTTT. Protein product: CASSDGTGTGNTIYF.

This clone has a handful of counts. This chain uses TRBV7-2 with TRBJ1-1; D is ambiguous. CDR3 length equals 14 residues. Germline V gene lookup returns CDR1 SGHTA and CDR2 FQGNSA. Trimming left V 3 bases short and J 1 base short, with 9 bases between. In DNA, the CDR3 is TGTGCCAGCAGCTTTCAAGAGGGGAACACTGAAGCTTTCTTT. It is translated as CASSFQEGNTEAFF.

This chain uses TRBV7-2 with TRBJ1-1; D is uncertain. Germline loops: CDR1 SGHTA, CDR2 FQGNSA. The ends were cut back, 0 bases at V and 0 bases at J, with 11 bases in the middle. The CDR3 spans 16 residues. CDR3 loop: CASSLAPRTMNTEAFF. The CDR3 bases are TGTGCCAGCAGCTTAGCGCCCAGAACCATGAACACTGAAGCTTTCTTT.

The V call is TRBV4-2, the J call TRBJ2-1; TRBD2 is a possible D gene (6 bases). The V end was cut by 0 bases, the J end by 10 bases, with 22 bases between. The CDR3 length is 17 residues. From germline, CDR1 is LGHNA and CDR2 YNFKEQ. The CDR3 DNA reads as TGTGCCAGCAGCCAAGAGATAGGGATTGTCCGGGACTCCGAGCAGTTCTTC. Amino acids: CASSQEIGIVRDSEQFF.